This section outlines one TCR beta chain sequence together with its context. Its antigen is currently unknown. PCR was performed using 60 Vbeta and 13 Jbeta primers. Libraries were prepared by immunoSEQ multiplex PCR; TCRdb keeps only in-frame clonotypes and omits some of them. The table shows roughly 120,000 clones, with about 80% occurring only once. This sample is part of a study of cytomegalovirus exposure and HLA in healthy donors. Study summary: From donors who were HLA-typed, an early data release held 80 million to 85 million unique TCRs. Broader study findings: Associated with cytomegalovirus, according to the listing, were around 170 TCR beta chains. Analyzed later, most CMV-associated TCR beta chains appeared HLA-restricted.

Germline values: CDR1 SGHAT, CDR2 FQDESV (reference sequence). The length of the CDR3 is 14 residues. The ends lost 5 bases at V and 8 bases at J; junction bases unmatched: 11. This receptor was obtained from a man in his late teens or twenties in good health and CMV-seronegative. The rearrangement joins TRBV11-1 to TRBJ1-2; 7 positions agree with TRBD1. Sequenced material: PBMCs. CDR3 protein: CASSPWRQGLGYTF. The CDR3 DNA follows: TGTGCCAGCAGCCCCTGGCGACAGGGTCTCGGCTACACCTTC.